Each of the 11 T cell receptor beta chains below was sequenced from the same sample in a study of blood T cell repertoires in COVID-19 (dated by TCRdb to 2020 to 2021). The library was generated by the immunoSEQ multiplex PCR assay. The table comes from immuneACCESS by way of TCRdb, which keeps in-frame sequences with V and J called. Part of the clones is missing from these tables; in studies checked, under half for an unresolved V gene and the rest for unknown reasons. The sample table shows 50,000 to 55,000 clones, and around 86% are seen once. Roughly 25% of the sample lies in the top ten. Specimen: peripheral blood. Receptors were obtained from a woman of 80 years or more with acute or convalescent COVID-19.

The chain uses TRBV2 and TRBJ1-5; D is possibly TRBD1 (6 bases). Trimming removed 7 bases from V and 7 bases from J, with 14 bases in between. This CDR3 contains 13 residues. Looked up from germline, CDR1 is SNHLY and CDR2 is FYNNEI. The CDR3 DNA is TGTGCCAGCAAATGGGCAGGGGAACAGCCCCAGCATTTT. Protein product: CASKWAGEQPQHF.

The chain recombines TRBV18 with TRBJ1-6; D is unclear. V shed 2 bases and J shed 0 bases, with 11 bases lying between them. Per the germline V gene, CDR1 is KGHSH and CDR2 is LQKENI. This CDR3 is built from 17 residues. CDR3 nucleotides: TGTGCCAGCTCACCATATACTCGTAGCTCCTATAATTCACCCCTCCACTTT. It specifies CASSPYTRSSYNSPLHF.

This sequence joins TRBV5-4 and TRBJ2-5; 7 bases are shared with TRBD1. The V gene's germline CDR1 is SGHNT and CDR2 YYREEE (reference sequence). The CDR3 sequence is 14 residues long. After removal of 2 bases from V and 1 base from J, the junction contained 2 bases not matched to a gene. The CDR3 region is CASSLDRAQETQYF. As DNA, the CDR3 is TGTGCCAGCAGCTTAGACAGGGCCCAAGAGACCCAGTACTTC.

This clone was counted only a few times. The rearrangement links TRBV25-1 to TRBJ1-2, with TRBD1 matching over 8 bases. CDR1 and CDR2 from the germline V gene are MGHDK and SYGVNS. The CDR3 consists of 14 residues. Trimming cost V 8 bases and J 5 bases; bases outside gene matches: 10. CDR3 sequence reads: CASAPTGAGYGYTF. DNA of the CDR3: TGTGCCAGCGCCCCGACAGGGGCAGGGTATGGCTACACCTTC.

The rearrangement links TRBV5-1 to TRBJ1-1, with 11 bases identical to TRBD1. Germline values: CDR1 SGHRS, CDR2 YFSETQ. The CDR3 covers 18 residues. V was clipped by 0 bases and J by 1 base; unmatched bases: 8. The CDR3 loop is CASSLGAPGTGGNTEAFF. Here the CDR3 DNA reads TGCGCCAGCAGCTTGGGGGCCCCCGGGACAGGGGGGAACACTGAAGCTTTCTTT.

The chain uses TRBV7-6 and TRBJ1-4, with a possible D match to TRBD1 (6 bases). Germline V CDR1 and CDR2: SGHVS, FNYEAQ. Trimming pared 5 bases from V and 0 bases from J, leaving 13 bases between. The CDR3 has 16 residues. The CDR3 loop is CASSTGQSATNEKLFF. The CDR3 nucleotides read TGTGCCAGCAGCACCGGACAGAGTGCAACTAATGAAAAACTGTTTTTT. Combining the CDR3 with reference TRBV7-6 and TRBJ1-4 gives the whole variable domain GAGVSQSPRYKVTKRGQDVALRCDPISGHVSLYWYRQALGQGPEFLTYFNYEAQQDKSGLPNDRFSAERPEGSISTLTIQRTEQRDSAMYRCASSTGQSATNEKLFFGSGTQLSVL.

The chain combines TRBV30 with TRBJ2-2, with a weak D call TRBD1 (6 bases). Germline V gives CDR1 GTSNPN, CDR2 SVGIG (reference sequence). Deletions cut 0 bases from V and 2 bases from J, with 13 bases between. CDR3 length equals 16 residues. Here the CDR3 reads CAWSVGEQGNTGELFF. CDR3 bases: TGTGCCTGGAGTGTAGGAGAACAGGGCAACACCGGGGAGCTGTTTTTT.

V is TRBV20-1 and J is TRBJ1-5, with D perhaps TRBD1 (5 bases). The length of the CDR3 is 14 residues. Germline V gene sequence: CDR1 DFQATT, CDR2 SNEGSKA (reference sequence). V was pared by 3 bases and J by 1 base, with 10 bases between. The CDR3 nucleotides read TGCAGTGCTAGTGCCAGGGTAAGCAATCAGCCCCAGCATTTT. This codes for CSASARVSNQPQHF.

The rearrangement joins TRBV9 to TRBJ1-1; TRBD1 agrees at 8 bases. J was trimmed by 4 bases and V by 1 base; bases with no gene match: 18. Per germline, CDR1 SGDLS and CDR2 YYNGEE. The CDR3 consists of 19 residues. CDR3 coding DNA: TGTGCCAGCAGCGTACGCTACGGACAGGGTTGGACTTCGATCACTGAAGCTTTCTTT. The encoded protein is CASSVRYGQGWTSITEAFF.

The DNA for the CDR3 is TGTGCCATCAGCAAAAGCGGGACAGGGGGAAACACCATATATTTT. Translating gives CAISKSGTGGNTIYF. The genes are TRBV10-3 and TRBJ1-3, with 9 bases lining up with TRBD1. Germline CDR1 reads ENHRY; CDR2 reads SYGVKD. CDR3 length: 15 residues. Trimming at V came to 6 bases and at J to 4 bases, leaving 7 bases not matched to a gene.

This rearrangement joins TRBV11-3 to TRBJ2-5, with 8 positions matching TRBD2. CDR3 length equals 14 residues. The germline gives CDR1 SGHNT, CDR2 YENEEA. After removal of 3 bases from V and 1 base from J, the junction contained 1 base not matched to a gene. CDR3 in amino acids: CASSFGGVQETQYF. CDR3 bases: TGTGCCAGCAGCTTCGGGGGGGTCCAAGAGACCCAGTACTTC.